This T cell receptor (beta chain) was identified in a study of T cells after somatic rescue of genetic block. The junction had 2 bases not matched to a gene; V was cut back by 4 bases and J by 0 bases. Germline assignment: CDR1 SGHTA and CDR2 FQGTGA. The CDR3 is 14 amino acids. The data were produced by immunoSEQ multiplex PCR, yet TCRdb's version contains in-frame clones alone and is incomplete. The repertoire holds 95,000 to 120,000 clones, with about 93% as singletons. Sequencing was done on a sample of peripheral blood mononuclear cells (PBMCs). This clonotype was sampled from a young woman. The chain recombines TRBV7-3 with TRBJ2-7; 8 nucleotides match TRBD2. CDR3 protein: CASSSSGGSYEQYF. The CDR3 DNA reads as TGTGCCAGCAGCTCGAGCGGGGGCTCCTACGAGCAGTACTTC. The whole variable domain, remainder taken from reference TRBV7-3 and TRBJ2-7, is GAGVSQTPSNKVTEKGKYVELRCDPISGHTALYWYRQSLGQGPEFLIYFQGTGAADDSGLPNDRFFAVRPEGSVSTLKIQRTERGDSAVYLCASSSSGGSYEQYFGPGTRLTVT.